The 5 T cell receptor beta chains listed next were all sequenced from one sample in a study of cytomegalovirus exposure and HLA in healthy donors. The PCR had 60 Vbeta and 13 Jbeta primers. Assay: immunoSEQ multiplex PCR; the TCRdb copy retains only in-frame clones and omits some. Of around 150,000 clones detected, about 65% appear once; the ten largest clones hold approximately 3%. Sequenced: PBMCs. These receptors all stem from a woman aged 25 to 39 in good health and CMV-seronegative.

The chain couples TRBV15 to TRBJ2-3; maybe TRBD2 (6 bases). The CDR3 covers 17 residues. Germline V gene data show CDR1 as LNHNV and CDR2 as YYDKDF (reference sequence). V was pared by 5 bases and J by 1 base, with 19 bases between. The CDR3 DNA reads as TGTGCCACCAGCTCAAGGGCCGCGGGATTAGGCACAGATACGCAGTATTTT. It codes for CATSSRAAGLGTDTQYF.

The chain carries TRBV28 and TRBJ1-2; tentative D call: TRBD1 (5 bases). The CDR3 runs to 13 residues. V lost 2 bases, J lost 8 bases, and 12 bases lay in between. Germline V CDR1 and CDR2: MDHEN, SYDVKM. The CDR3: CASSLVEGLGYTF. DNA for the CDR3: TGTGCCAGCAGTTTAGTGGAGGGGTTGGGCTACACCTTC.

CDR3 DNA sequence: TGCGCCAGCAGCGTCGGACTAGCGGTTAACTACGAGCAGTACTTC. Residues: CASSVGLAVNYEQYF. The V call is TRBV4-1, the J call TRBJ2-7; 10 bases align to TRBD2. In germline, CDR1 is MGHRA, CDR2 YSYEKL. V dropped 5 bases and J dropped 3; count of bases not matched to a gene: 7. This CDR3 region has 15 residues.

V usage is TRBV5-4 and J usage is TRBJ2-5, with D hard to call. V shed 0 bases and J shed 2 bases, with 5 bases lying between them. Germline V gene lookup returns CDR1 SGHNT and CDR2 YYREEE (reference sequence). The CDR3 has 13 residues. CDR3 loop: CASSLDRQETQYF. The CDR3 nucleotides read TGTGCCAGCAGCTTGGACAGACAAGAGACCCAGTACTTC.

This chain joins TRBV5-1 and TRBJ2-2; TRBD1 might be the D (7 bases). Trimming took 1 base from V and 5 from J, leaving 12 bases between them. The CDR3 sequence is 15 residues long. The germline gives CDR1 SGHRS, CDR2 YFSETQ. DNA for the CDR3: TGCGCCAGCAGCTTGCGACAGGGAGGTACCGGGGAGCTGTTTTTT. Translation: CASSLRQGGTGELFF.